The 26 T cell receptor beta chains listed next were all sequenced from one sample in a study of OX40 agonist ivuxolimab in advanced cancers. Clones were sequenced by immunoSEQ multiplex PCR, and TCRdb holds only the in-frame ones, with some missing. The profile shows about 54,000 clones, about 83% of them singletons. The sequencing used CD4+ or CD8+ T cells sorted from blood, collected in a trial of the OX40 agonist ivuxolimab. These receptors were collected from an adult with an advanced solid tumor such as melanoma, head and neck, liver or kidney cancer.

The chain carries TRBV18 and TRBJ1-3, with D tentatively TRBD1 (5 bases). Per the germline V gene, CDR1 is KGHSH and CDR2 is LQKENI. CDR3 length: 15 residues. Trimming removed 2 bases at V and 0 bases at J, with 8 bases between. CDR3 residues: CASSPEGSSGNTIYF. The CDR3 DNA reads TGTGCCAGCTCACCAGAGGGGAGCTCTGGAAACACCATATATTTT.

The chain links TRBV4-1 to TRBJ2-2, with D unresolved. This CDR3 has 16 residues. V lost 1 base and J 2 bases, leaving 11 bases between the germline ends. CDR1 and CDR2 (germline): MGHRA, YSYEKL. The CDR3 DNA sequence: TGCGCCAGCAGCCAAGTATTTTCTACTAACACCGGGGAGCTGTTTTTT. It is translated as CASSQVFSTNTGELFF.

The chain recombines TRBV18 with TRBJ1-4; D gene ambiguous. V lost 4 bases to trimming and J lost 6 bases, with 15 bases between them. This CDR3 is 15 amino acids long. CDR1 is KGHSH, CDR2 LQKENI, per germline. The CDR3 DNA sequence: TGTGCCAGCTCACGCGACATTCCCCGGGATGAAAAACTGTTTTTT. Translating it yields CASSRDIPRDEKLFF.

The chain recombines TRBV10-3 with TRBJ2-3; tentatively, D is TRBD1 (7 bases). The germline CDR1 and CDR2 sequences are ENHRY and SYGVKD. This CDR3 comprises 12 residues. V lost 10 bases and J 5 bases, leaving 13 bases between the germline ends. CDR3 DNA sequence: TGTGCCAGCGGGACAGCGGAAGATACGCAGTATTTT. Residues: CASGTAEDTQYF.

This chain links TRBV4-3 with TRBJ2-3, with D possibly TRBD1 on 6 matching bases. V dropped 0 bases and J dropped 2 bases, with 9 bases sitting between them. Germline V gene data show CDR1 as LGHNA and CDR2 as YSLEER. The CDR3 is made up of 15 amino acids. The CDR3 is CASSQEGGVTDTQYF. CDR3 nucleotides: TGCGCCAGCAGCCAAGAAGGGGGAGTCACAGATACGCAGTATTTT.

A few counts support this clone. The chain links TRBV19 to TRBJ1-5; 7 nucleotides align to TRBD1. CDR3 length equals 14 residues. V shed 6 bases, J shed 4 bases, and the junction held 6 bases outside the gene matches. Germline V CDR1 and CDR2: LNHDA, SQIVND (reference sequence). The CDR3 sequence: CASRLTGVNQPQHF. CDR3 in DNA: TGTGCCAGTAGATTAACAGGGGTAAATCAGCCCCAGCATTTT.

The V gene is TRBV28, the J gene TRBJ1-5, with D unresolved. The V and J ends lost 5 bases and 6 bases respectively, with 8 bases between them. The germline V gene encodes CDR1 MDHEN and CDR2 SYDVKM. CDR3 length equals 12 residues. This chain's CDR3 is CASSSGGQPQHF. CDR3 coding DNA: TGTGCCAGCAGTAGTGGAGGTCAGCCCCAGCATTTT.

This sequence joins TRBV4-3 and TRBJ2-7, with TRBD2 as a possible D gene (6 bases). The CDR3 length is 14 residues. The V gene lost 4 bases and the J gene lost 2 bases, with 12 bases spanning the gap. Germline CDR1 LGHNA, CDR2 YSLEER. The CDR3 DNA sequence: TGCGCCAGCAGCCGGGAACCGGGGGCCTACGAGCAGTACTTC. Encoded protein: CASSREPGAYEQYF.

V and J are TRBV5-1 and TRBJ2-2; 7 bases line up with TRBD2. The J segment lost 4 bases and the V segment lost 7 bases, leaving 7 bases of the junction unmatched. The CDR3 is 14 amino acids. The germline gives CDR1 SGHRS, CDR2 YFSETQ. The DNA of the CDR3 is TGCGCCAGCGGGATCGGGACTACCACCGGGGAGCTGTTTTTT. It codes for CASGIGTTTGELFF.

In this sample, this clone turned up once. The chain combines TRBV7-9 with TRBJ1-2; TRBD1 might be the D (5 bases). Germline V gene data show CDR1 as SEHNR and CDR2 as FQNEAQ (reference sequence). The CDR3 length is 14 residues. Trimming cost V 1 base and J 9 bases, with 15 bases left between them. As DNA, the CDR3 is TGTGCCAGCAGCTTAGGGGGGTCGGCGATCAGCTACACCTTC. Translating it yields CASSLGGSAISYTF.

This clone was recorded only once. This chain links TRBV2 with TRBJ2-5; 8 nucleotides align to TRBD2. With V trimmed by 10 bases and J by 1 base, 14 bases remained unmatched. The CDR3 contains 16 residues. CDR1 is SNHLY, CDR2 FYNNEI, per germline. The CDR3 bases are TGTGCCACTCATAGTGGATCAGCGGGAGCCCAAGAGACCCAGTACTTC. Protein: CATHSGSAGAQETQYF.

The chain joins TRBV9 to TRBJ1-4; TRBD1 matches at 7 bases. The CDR3 loop spans 13 amino acids. J gave up 8 bases and V 3 bases, and 4 bases lay outside the gene matches. The germline V gene has CDR1 SGDLS and CDR2 YYNGEE. The CDR3 DNA sequence: TGTGCCAGCAGCGGGGACAGAGTCGAAAAACTGTTTTTT. This translates into CASSGDRVEKLFF.

The chain employs TRBV7-9 and TRBJ2-7, with D hard to call. Germline CDR1 reads SEHNR; CDR2 reads FQNEAQ (reference sequence). CDR3 length: 15 residues. The V and J ends lost 1 base and 5 bases respectively, with 15 bases between them. The CDR3 nucleotides are TGTGCCAGCAGCTTAGGCTCCGGATTCAGGAACGAGCAGTACTTC. Protein product: CASSLGSGFRNEQYF.

The chain combines TRBV6-6 with TRBJ2-1; a weak D match, TRBD2 (6 bases). Trimming removed 2 bases at V and 15 bases at J, with 20 bases between. The CDR3 loop spans 14 amino acids. Per germline, CDR1 MNHNY and CDR2 SVGAGI (reference sequence). The chain's CDR3 is CASSYARGSVIVFF. DNA for the CDR3: TGTGCCAGCAGTTACGCCCGGGGGAGCGTCATTGTGTTCTTC.

The chain joins TRBV7-2 to TRBJ2-5; 11 nucleotides agree with TRBD1. This CDR3 is 16 amino acids long. Germline CDR1 SGHTA, CDR2 FQGNSA. V shed 6 bases and J 6 bases; nucleotides not matched to a gene: 12. The CDR3 DNA reads TGTGCCAGCAGTCCCCGAACCGGGACAGGGGGTAAGACCCAGTACTTC. Translated, it gives CASSPRTGTGGKTQYF. The full variable domain, its missing parts supplied by reference TRBV7-2 and TRBJ2-5, is GAGVSQSPSNKVTEKGKDVELRCDPISGHTALYWYRQSLGQGLEFLIYFQGNSAPDKSGLPSDRFSAERTGGSVSTLTIQRTQQEDSAVYLCASSPRTGTGGKTQYFGPGTRLLVL.

This rearrangement joins TRBV19 to TRBJ2-7; 14 nucleotides line up with TRBD2. This CDR3 has 19 amino acids. The germline gives CDR1 LNHDA, CDR2 SQIVND (reference sequence). Trimming took 6 bases from V and 0 from J; bases not matched to a gene: 13. For the CDR3, the DNA is TGTGCCAGTAGACAGAATAAAATTGGGACTAGCGGGAGCTCCTACGAGCAGTACTTC. The encoded protein is CASRQNKIGTSGSSYEQYF.

This clone was counted a few times. V usage is TRBV2 and J usage is TRBJ1-5, with D maybe TRBD1 (6 bases). Between the trimmed V and J ends, which lost 3 bases and 1 base, there was a span of 16 bases. Germline CDR1 reads SNHLY; CDR2 reads FYNNEI. The CDR3 extends over 17 amino acids. The CDR3 loop is CASSERGGALSNQPQHF. CDR3 nucleotides: TGTGCCAGCAGTGAGAGGGGGGGGGCGTTGAGCAATCAGCCCCAGCATTTT.

This sequence joins TRBV27 and TRBJ1-5; no reliable D call. Germline V lookup: CDR1 MNHEY, CDR2 SMNVEV (reference sequence). The CDR3 is 16 residues long. The germline V and J ends were trimmed by 1 base and 1 base, with 11 bases remaining between them. CDR3 DNA: TGTGCCAGCAGTTTATATTTCCCCCCCAGCAATCAGCCCCAGCATTTT. Its protein product is CASSLYFPPSNQPQHF.

The chain recombines TRBV20-1 with TRBJ1-1, with a tentative D call TRBD1 (5 bases). V was pared by 1 base and J by 6 bases, with 6 bases between. Germline V gene sequence: CDR1 DFQATT, CDR2 SNEGSKA (reference sequence). The CDR3 loop spans 11 amino acids. The CDR3, as DNA: TGCAGTGCTAGAGGGGGGTCTGAAGCTTTCTTT. Its protein product is CSARGGSEAFF.

This chain connects TRBV6-4 to TRBJ2-7; TRBD1 matches at 9 bases. Germline CDR1 MRHNA, CDR2 SNTAGT. The ends lost 8 bases at V and 7 bases at J; junction bases unmatched: 18. The CDR3 runs 16 residues. CDR3 nucleotides: TGTGCCAGCGCGGATCCGGGACAGGGTATGAGACGTGAGCAGTACTTC. Amino acid sequence: CASADPGQGMRREQYF.

The J gene is TRBJ2-3, the V gene TRBV18; D may be TRBD2 (6 bases). This CDR3 contains 13 residues. Germline CDR1 KGHSH, CDR2 LQKENI. The V and J ends lost 6 bases and 4 bases respectively, with 11 bases between them. The DNA of the CDR3 is TGTGCCAGCTCCGTCCGGGGGTCAGATACGCAGTATTTT. It codes for CASSVRGSDTQYF.

The J gene is TRBJ1-2, the V gene TRBV5-8; D possibly corresponds to TRBD1 (6 bases). V was shortened by 1 base and J by 4 bases, with 8 bases between the two germline ends. This CDR3 is built from 13 residues. Germline V gene lookup returns CDR1 SGHTS and CDR2 YDEGEE. This CDR3 is CASSLTGAYGYTF. CDR3 DNA: TGTGCCAGCAGCTTGACGGGGGCCTATGGCTACACCTTC.

The gene calls are TRBV6-1 and TRBJ1-2; D possibly corresponds to TRBD1 (5 bases). The CDR3 extends over 15 amino acids. Trimming took off 2 bases at V and 3 bases at J, with 13 bases between the two ends. Per germline, CDR1 MNHNS and CDR2 SASEGT. The CDR3 DNA reads as TGTGCCAGCAGTGAACCCCAGGGACGTGACTATGGCTACACCTTC. Its translation is CASSEPQGRDYGYTF.

Notes on this clone: The sample has other DNA sequences that encode this CDR3 too. The chain carries TRBV30 and TRBJ2-7; a possible D gene is TRBD1 (6 bases). This CDR3 comprises 14 residues. Trimming pared 4 bases from V and 4 bases from J, leaving 17 bases between. The V gene's germline CDR1 is GTSNPN and CDR2 SVGIG (reference sequence). CDR3 sequence: CAWTPQGPTYEQYF. The CDR3, as DNA: TGTGCCTGGACCCCACAGGGACCCACGTACGAGCAGTACTTC.

The chain uses TRBV6-1 and TRBJ2-2; 11 bases align to TRBD1. This CDR3 spans 16 amino acids. V was clipped by 4 bases and J by 3 bases; unmatched bases: 4. Germline assignment: CDR1 MNHNS and CDR2 SASEGT. The CDR3 DNA reads as TGTGCCAGCAGTGCTGGACAGGGGGCGGACACCGGGGAGCTGTTTTTT. Amino acids: CASSAGQGADTGELFF.

The rearrangement links TRBV4-1 to TRBJ1-5; D might be TRBD1 (6 bases). Germline V gene sequence: CDR1 MGHRA, CDR2 YSYEKL. The CDR3 contains 16 residues. Trimming took off 4 bases at V and 1 base at J, with 14 bases between the two ends. Written as DNA, the CDR3 is TGCGCCAGCAGCCTCCGGACAGACAAAAGCAATCAGCCCCAGCATTTT. Its protein product is CASSLRTDKSNQPQHF.